The present entry profiles one TCR beta chain with its context. Its antigen is not known. Relative to the germline gene, one junction end is altered; a read error may explain this. This record belongs to a study of blood T cell dynamics during melanoma immunotherapy. Study-wide background: Standard first-line treatment here was pembrolizumab or nivolumab plus ipilimumab in metastatic melanoma. Overall study findings and caveats: Unlike progressors, later disease-control patients had W3 repertoires gaining clonality or diversity.

The CDR3 is made up of 12 amino acids. CDR1 and CDR2 (germline): SGHVS, FQNEAQ. Specified time point: pre-treatment baseline. Apart from a couple of fast progressors, RECIST 1.1 response was judged 12 weeks post-infusion. Prior systemic cancer therapy, immunosuppressant use and other active malignancies excluded patients. TCRdb's table, derived via immunoSEQ multiplex PCR, lists solely in-frame clones and lacks some. This sample has around 15,000 clones; more than 70% occur once, and the top ten carry approximately 4.6%. This material consisted of blood, taken from a patient treated with checkpoint blockade. The sequence derives from a human donor with melanoma. The chain carries TRBV7-8 and TRBJ2-4, with a tentative D call TRBD2 (5 bases). This CDR3 reads CASSLAWNIQYF. The CDR3 nucleotides are TGTGCCAGCAGCCTAGCTTGGAACATTCAGTACTTC.